Presented here are 20 T cell receptor beta chains from one specimen sequenced in a study of blood T cell repertoires in COVID-19. TCRdb's copy holds only in-frame clones and misses some; the assay was immunoSEQ multiplex PCR. The sample shows about 220,000 clones, roughly 86% of them seen only once. What was sequenced was peripheral blood. Every receptor here comes from a woman aged 25 to 39 who had recovered from COVID-19.

The V call is TRBV7-9, the J call TRBJ1-2; D unclear. With 1 base removed from V and 4 bases from J, the gap between germline ends came to 13 bases. This CDR3 has 15 amino acids. Germline V CDR1 and CDR2: SEHNR, FQNEAQ (reference sequence). DNA for the CDR3: TGTGCCAGCAGCTTAGATTTCCCAAAAGCCTATGGCTACACCTTC. Amino acid sequence: CASSLDFPKAYGYTF. The full variable domain, rest sourced from reference TRBV7-9 and TRBJ1-2, is DTGVSQNPRHKITKRGQNVTFRCDPISEHNRLYWYRQTLGQGPEFLTYFQNEAQLEKSRLLSDRFSAERPKGSFSTLEIQRTEQGDSAMYLCASSLDFPKAYGYTFGSGTRLTVV.

The rearrangement uses TRBV6-5 and TRBJ1-2, with 7 nucleotides matching TRBD1. This CDR3 comprises 11 residues. Germline V gene lookup returns CDR1 MNHEY and CDR2 SVGAGI. V was pared by 10 bases and J by 3 bases, with 2 bases of the junction left unmatched. CDR3 sequence reads: CAIQGYYGYTF. CDR3 sequence (DNA): TGTGCCATACAGGGGTACTATGGCTACACCTTC.

This clone showed up just once. The chain is built from TRBV11-2 and TRBJ1-1, with 7 bases fitting TRBD1. With 5 bases clipped from V and 7 bases from J, the junction kept 10 bases outside the gene matches. Germline values: CDR1 SGHAT, CDR2 FQNNGV. The CDR3 has 14 residues. The DNA of the CDR3 is TGTGCCAGCAGCAGCCTGAGGGGGCGGGTTGAAGCTTTCTTT. This translates into CASSSLRGRVEAFF.

The V gene is TRBV10-3, the J gene TRBJ2-5; 8 nucleotides line up with TRBD1. J lost 2 bases, V lost 10 bases, and 3 bases had no gene match. This CDR3 is built from 12 residues. CDR1 is ENHRY and CDR2 is SYGVKD in the germline V gene. CDR3 nucleotides: TGTGCCACCCGACAGGGGCAAGAGACCCAGTACTTC. This encodes CATRQGQETQYF.

V and J are TRBV30 and TRBJ2-3; 7 bases agree with TRBD2. With 2 bases clipped from V and 9 bases from J, the junction kept 5 bases outside the gene matches. This CDR3 contains 12 residues. Germline loops: CDR1 GTSNPN, CDR2 SVGIG (reference sequence). In nucleotides, the CDR3 is TGTGCCTGGAGTCTACTGGGAGGGACGCAGTATTTT. Protein: CAWSLLGGTQYF.

This clone showed up just a few times. V usage is TRBV2 and J usage is TRBJ1-1; D might be TRBD1 (5 bases). CDR3 size: 13 residues. Germline CDR1 and CDR2: SNHLY and FYNNEI. V dropped 5 bases and J dropped 1 base, with 8 bases sitting between them. The DNA of the CDR3 is TGTGCCAGCAGTAAGGACAAGAACACTGAAGCTTTCTTT. It translates to CASSKDKNTEAFF.

In its sample, this clone was seen once. The CDR3 here is CASSYSKASSTDTQYF. CDR3 nucleotides: TGTGCCAGCAGTTACAGTAAGGCTAGTAGCACAGATACGCAGTATTTT. The genes are TRBV6-5 and TRBJ2-3; D is unresolved. V lost 2 bases and J 0 bases, leaving 12 bases between the germline ends. Germline V gives CDR1 MNHEY, CDR2 SVGAGI. This CDR3 comprises 16 residues.

V gene TRBV7-6 combines with J gene TRBJ1-1; 8 nucleotides match TRBD1. The CDR3 covers 16 residues. Losses at the gene ends were 2 bases for V and 5 bases for J; bases not matched to a gene: 10. The germline V gene encodes CDR1 SGHVS and CDR2 FNYEAQ. CDR3: CASSLMSGGARTEAFF. The CDR3 nucleotides read TGTGCCAGCAGCTTAATGTCAGGGGGCGCGCGGACTGAAGCTTTCTTT.

This chain joins TRBV6-6 and TRBJ2-7; D possibly corresponds to TRBD2 (5 bases). The CDR3 sequence is 12 residues long. Germline-derived CDR1 and CDR2 are MNHNY and SVGAGI (reference sequence). The germline V and J ends were trimmed by 6 bases and 4 bases, with 10 bases remaining between them. The CDR3 sequence: CASSTPGYEQYF. The CDR3 nucleotides are TGTGCCAGCAGCACCCCGGGGTACGAGCAGTACTTC.

The chain links TRBV18 to TRBJ2-2; 8 positions agree with TRBD1. Germline V CDR1 and CDR2: KGHSH, LQKENI. Trimming cost V 3 bases and J 1 base; bases outside gene matches: 4. The CDR3 runs to 16 residues. DNA for the CDR3: TGTGCCAGCTCACCGCCGACAGGGGTGAACACCGGGGAGCTGTTTTTT. This encodes CASSPPTGVNTGELFF.

The genes are TRBV7-7 and TRBJ2-5; D might be TRBD2 (6 bases). CDR3 size: 15 residues. Germline CDR1 and CDR2: SSHAT and FNYEAQ (reference sequence). The V end lost 5 bases, the J end lost 3 bases, and 16 bases lay between the germline ends. CDR3 coding DNA: TGTGCCAGCAGCGCCGCCCGGGACTTAAAAGAGACCCAGTACTTC. Encoded protein: CASSAARDLKETQYF.

The chain carries TRBV9 and TRBJ2-3; 13 bases match TRBD2. Germline V lookup: CDR1 SGDLS, CDR2 YYNGEE. This CDR3 spans 16 amino acids. The trim removed 7 bases at V and 6 bases at J, leaving 11 bases unmatched. The CDR3 bases are TGTGCCAGCTCCTCTTCGGGACTAGCGGGGCATGATACGCAGTATTTT. This translates into CASSSSGLAGHDTQYF.

The chain carries TRBV2 and TRBJ2-7; tentative D call: TRBD1 (6 bases). Germline V lookup: CDR1 SNHLY, CDR2 FYNNEI. V lost 9 bases, J lost 2 bases, and 14 bases lay in between. The CDR3 covers 13 residues. Written as DNA, the CDR3 is TGTGCCAGTATCCGGGACATCGCCTACGAGCAGTACTTC. Protein product: CASIRDIAYEQYF.

A few counts support this clone. The V and J genes are TRBV3-1 (or the pseudogene TRBV3-2) and TRBJ2-5; D is perhaps TRBD1 (5 bases). CDR3 size: 14 residues. Trimming removed 4 bases at V and 5 bases at J, with 14 bases between. From germline, CDR1 is LGHDT and CDR2 YNNKEL (reference sequence). CDR3 region: CASSLFTGDETQYF. CDR3 nucleotide sequence: TGTGCCAGCAGCCTATTTACAGGCGATGAGACCCAGTACTTC.

The count of this clone is one. This same CDR3 is encoded by further DNA sequences in the sample. This chain links TRBV4-3 with TRBJ1-5, with D unclear. Trimming removed 0 bases from V and 7 bases from J, with 7 bases in between. This CDR3 spans 13 amino acids. The germline V gene encodes CDR1 LGHNA and CDR2 YSLEER. The CDR3 loop reads CASSQDRGQPQHF. The CDR3 nucleotides are TGCGCCAGCAGCCAAGACCGAGGGCAGCCCCAGCATTTT.

The chain has TRBV7-8 and TRBJ2-7; unclear D gene. The CDR3 runs 11 residues. Germline V gene sequence: CDR1 SGHVS, CDR2 FQNEAQ. The V end lost 5 bases, the J end lost 1 base, and 3 bases lay between the germline ends. The CDR3 here is CASSPSYEQYF. The CDR3 coding sequence is TGTGCCAGCAGCCCATCCTACGAGCAGTACTTC.

This sequence joins TRBV23-1 and TRBJ1-5; TRBD1 agrees at 7 bases. TRBV23-1 is labeled an ORF, and its function is uncertain. V lost 6 bases to trimming and J lost 6 bases; unmatched junction nucleotides: 11. CDR3 size: 15 residues. The CDR3 DNA follows: TGCGCCAGCAGCCCCGGACAGGAGATTCGTCAGCCCCAGCATTTT. Protein: CASSPGQEIRQPQHF.

The chain carries TRBV27 and TRBJ1-1, with 8 bases identical to TRBD1. After removal of 3 bases from V and 6 bases from J, the junction contained 9 bases not matched to a gene. The germline gives CDR1 MNHEY, CDR2 SMNVEV (reference sequence). The CDR3 consists of 15 residues. CDR3 loop: CASSFKGQVKSEAFF. The CDR3 nucleotides read TGTGCCAGCAGTTTTAAGGGACAGGTGAAATCTGAAGCTTTCTTT.

The chain has TRBV29-1 and TRBJ1-1; no reliable D call. V lost 3 bases, J lost 7 bases, and 12 bases lay in between. CDR3 size: 12 residues. Germline V gene data show CDR1 as SQVTM and CDR2 as ANQGSEA. CDR3 amino acids: CSVEGLPGEAFF. CDR3 nucleotides: TGCAGCGTTGAGGGCCTCCCCGGTGAAGCTTTCTTT.

This clone was counted once. This chain links TRBV14 with TRBJ2-7, with 8 bases lining up with TRBD1. The V segment lost 4 bases and the J segment 7 bases; nucleotides outside the gene matches: 12. CDR1 and CDR2 from the germline V gene are SGHDN and FVKESK. The CDR3 contains 15 residues. The chain's CDR3 is CASSPHSNRGAEQYF. The CDR3 DNA reads TGTGCCAGCAGCCCCCATTCAAACAGGGGGGCAGAGCAGTACTTC.